The clone carrying this TCR beta chain appeared a few times. Original processing notes: Using reference gene primer amplification, nucleated cell counts were estimated. Produced via immunoSEQ multiplex PCR; TCRdb's table is partial and in-frame only. V and J calls plus clone size are reproduced from that table; the DNA served to infer D and trimming. The sample includes over 55,000 clones, more than 70% of them seen just once. Germline values: CDR1 SGHVS, CDR2 FNYEAQ. This CDR3 region has 17 residues. The ends lost 1 base at V and 7 bases at J; junction bases unmatched: 12. The sample comes from a study of blood T cell repertoires in COVID-19. About the research overall: Acute and convalescent COVID-19 specimens originated in the United States, Italy and Spain. In each case, the material was cDNA or gDNA derived from T cells, B-cell-depleted T cells, or PBMCs.

The sequence was collected from a man aged 45-60 years with active COVID-19. Sequencing was done on a sample of peripheral blood. The chain couples TRBV7-6 to TRBJ2-1, with 8 positions matching TRBD2. CDR3 DNA sequence: TGTGCCAGCAGCTTAGGGCAGGGGCGGGGGGCCGATAATGAGCAGTTCTTC. This gives the protein CASSLGQGRGADNEQFF.